The 30 T cell receptor beta chains presented below share a single source sample, sequenced in a study of blood T cell repertoires in COVID-19 (TCRdb year 2020). The library was obtained by the immunoSEQ multiplex PCR assay. Held by TCRdb, this immuneACCESS table contains in-frame sequences only and omits some clones. Under half of the omission traces to an unresolved V gene where checked; the cause of the rest is unknown. Counted in this sample were around 170,000 clones; roughly 90% of them appeared once. The top ten clones comprise around 0.5% of the sample. Sequencing was carried out using peripheral blood. The receptors stem from a man over 45 with acute or convalescent COVID-19.

This chain connects TRBV5-6 to TRBJ2-3, with D possibly TRBD2 on 6 matching bases. In germline, CDR1 is SGHDT, CDR2 YYEEEE. V was cut by 3 bases and J by 2 bases, with 19 bases left in between. This CDR3 comprises 17 residues. CDR3 loop: CASSSEGFWGFTDTQYF. The CDR3 coding sequence is TGTGCCAGCAGCTCGGAGGGATTCTGGGGATTCACAGATACGCAGTATTTT.

CDR3 sequence: CATRQYPGSQPQHF. The CDR3 DNA reads as TGTGCCACCCGGCAATATCCGGGATCTCAGCCCCAGCATTTT. The J gene is TRBJ1-5, the V gene TRBV19; D gene ambiguous. The CDR3 length is 14 residues. From germline, CDR1 is LNHDA and CDR2 SQIVND (reference sequence). Trimming took off 10 bases at V and 6 bases at J, with 19 bases between the two ends.

The chain uses TRBV7-2 and TRBJ2-3, with 9 bases identical to TRBD1. V dropped 5 bases and J dropped 6; count of bases not matched to a gene: 9. The CDR3 is made up of 15 amino acids. Germline-derived CDR1 and CDR2 are SGHTA and FQGNSA. CDR3 bases: TGTGCCAGCAGCCCCGGGACAGGGCTTAGGGATACGCAGTATTTT. This gives the protein CASSPGTGLRDTQYF.

This clone was observed a single time. The chain is built from TRBV2 and TRBJ1-6; weak D call: TRBD1 (6 bases). The CDR3 covers 16 residues. V was cut by 6 bases and J by 5 bases, with 17 bases left in between. Germline CDR1 SNHLY, CDR2 FYNNEI. The CDR3 DNA reads TGTGCCAGCAGCGTAGAAGGGGGTCCGAATAATTCACCCCTCCACTTT. Translation gives CASSVEGGPNNSPLHF.

The V call is TRBV19, the J call TRBJ1-2; 9 nucleotides align to TRBD1. CDR3 size: 16 residues. J was trimmed by 5 bases and V by 4 bases; bases with no gene match: 11. The germline gives CDR1 LNHDA, CDR2 SQIVND (reference sequence). CDR3 amino acids: CASSTRGDRVFYGYTF. The DNA of the CDR3 is TGTGCCAGTAGTACCCGCGGGGACAGGGTTTTTTATGGCTACACCTTC.

The V call is TRBV7-9, the J call TRBJ1-2; D unclear. CDR3 length equals 12 residues. Germline CDR1 and CDR2: SEHNR and FQNEAQ (reference sequence). The ends were cut back, 2 bases at V and 6 bases at J, with 7 bases in the middle. CDR3 coding DNA: TGTGCCAGCAGCTTATCGGCGGATGGCTACACCTTC. Protein: CASSLSADGYTF.

The rearrangement joins TRBV7-8 to TRBJ2-1; 7 bases agree with TRBD2. Germline loops: CDR1 SGHVS, CDR2 FQNEAQ. V lost 2 bases, J lost 6 bases, and 4 bases stayed unmatched. There are 14 residues in the CDR3. The CDR3 loop reads CASSLLGLLNEQFF. CDR3 nucleotides: TGTGCCAGCAGCTTATTGGGACTACTCAATGAGCAGTTCTTC.

The chain is built from TRBV13 and TRBJ2-1; 8 nucleotides line up with TRBD2. V dropped 5 bases and J dropped 10; count of bases not matched to a gene: 10. CDR3 length equals 14 residues. CDR1 is PRHDT and CDR2 is FYEKMQ in the germline V gene (reference sequence). DNA of the CDR3: TGTGCCAGCAGCCAGGGACTAGACGTAGCCGAGCAGTTCTTC. The encoded protein is CASSQGLDVAEQFF.

This sequence joins TRBV6-6 and TRBJ1-1; weak D call: TRBD1 (6 bases). V lost 11 bases and J 4 bases, leaving 14 bases between the germline ends. The CDR3 extends over 12 amino acids. CDR1 MNHNY and CDR2 SVGAGI come from the germline V gene (reference sequence). CDR3 sequence: CAVHRAGTEAFF. Here the CDR3 DNA reads TGTGCCGTCCACAGGGCGGGCACTGAAGCTTTCTTT.

In its sample, this clone was seen a few times. This rearrangement joins TRBV7-9 to TRBJ1-1; the match to TRBD1 covers 7 bases. This CDR3 has 14 amino acids. V lost 5 bases and J lost 5; bases outside the gene matches: 8. From germline, CDR1 is SEHNR and CDR2 FQNEAQ (reference sequence). For the CDR3, the DNA is TGTGCCAGCAGCACCACAGGGGCGAGTACTGAAGCTTTCTTT. Translating gives CASSTTGASTEAFF.

The V call is TRBV28, the J call TRBJ1-4, with TRBD1 matching over 9 bases. Germline CDR1 MDHEN, CDR2 SYDVKM. The CDR3 runs to 15 residues. J lost 6 bases, V lost 6 bases, and 8 bases had no gene match. The DNA of the CDR3 is TGTGCCAGCAGCCCCCTACAGGGGGCTTATGAAAAACTGTTTTTT. Amino acid sequence: CASSPLQGAYEKLFF.

This chain links TRBV6-5 with TRBJ1-2; TRBD1 is a possible D gene (5 bases). V dropped 6 bases and J dropped 4 bases, with 15 bases sitting between them. CDR3 length: 14 residues. Per germline, CDR1 MNHEY and CDR2 SVGAGI. CDR3 sequence: CASRSLDRGYGYTF. DNA of the CDR3: TGTGCCAGCAGATCCTTAGACAGAGGCTATGGCTACACCTTC.

The V gene is TRBV28, the J gene TRBJ2-1; TRBD1 might be the D (7 bases). The CDR3 covers 11 residues. Trimming shortened V by 5 bases and J by 15 bases, and 14 bases separated the two germline ends. Germline assignment: CDR1 MDHEN and CDR2 SYDVKM. CDR3 protein: CASSRQGGLFF. DNA of the CDR3: TGTGCCAGCAGTCGACAGGGAGGACTGTTCTTC.

V gene TRBV28 combines with J gene TRBJ1-2; 9 bases map to TRBD1. V trimming: 8 bases; J trimming: 9 bases; junction bases outside the gene matches: 10. The CDR3 consists of 13 residues. Per germline, CDR1 MDHEN and CDR2 SYDVKM. CDR3 amino acids: CASHTGQGRSYTF. CDR3 sequence (DNA): TGTGCCAGCCATACGGGACAGGGACGAAGCTACACCTTC.

V is TRBV5-4 and J is TRBJ2-2, with D perhaps matching TRBD2 (5 bases). CDR1 is SGHNT and CDR2 is YYREEE in the germline V gene (reference sequence). V shed 1 base and J shed 4 bases, with 11 bases lying between them. This CDR3 comprises 15 residues. CDR3 sequence reads: CASSLNAGSTGELFF. DNA for the CDR3: TGTGCCAGCAGCTTGAATGCGGGTAGCACCGGGGAGCTGTTTTTT.

V gene TRBV27 combines with J gene TRBJ1-2; 12 nucleotides align to TRBD1. Germline V gives CDR1 MNHEY, CDR2 SMNVEV (reference sequence). With V trimmed by 3 bases and J by 6 bases, 11 bases remained unmatched. The CDR3 is 17 residues long. CDR3 sequence (DNA): TGTGCCAGCAGTTTTTCCTTACCGGGACAGGGGGCAAATGGCTACACCTTC. Amino acid sequence: CASSFSLPGQGANGYTF.

This chain links TRBV18 with TRBJ2-6; 8 positions match TRBD1. In germline, CDR1 is KGHSH, CDR2 LQKENI. CDR3 length: 14 amino acids. Trimming removed 3 bases from V and 6 bases from J; junction bases left unmatched: 1. Here the CDR3 DNA reads TGTGCCAGCTCACCGCAGGGGGCGGCCAACGTCCTGACTTTC. It encodes CASSPQGAANVLTF.

V gene TRBV4-3 combines with J gene TRBJ2-3; no clear D. This CDR3 has 13 residues. Between the trimmed V and J ends, which lost 1 base and 4 bases, there was a span of 6 bases. Per the germline V gene, CDR1 is LGHNA and CDR2 is YSLEER. CDR3 residues: CASSQGRSDTQYF. CDR3 DNA: TGCGCCAGCAGCCAAGGGAGATCAGATACGCAGTATTTT.

This chain joins TRBV4-2 and TRBJ1-1; 7 bases are a match to TRBD1. The V gene end was trimmed by 4 bases and the J gene end by 2 bases; junction bases not matched to a gene: 4. Germline V gives CDR1 LGHNA, CDR2 YNFKEQ. The CDR3 runs to 14 residues. CDR3 nucleotide sequence: TGTGCCAGCAGCCTTCAGGGGGGCAACACTGAAGCTTTCTTT. It translates to CASSLQGGNTEAFF.

This clone occurred once. The chain links TRBV2 to TRBJ2-7, with 7 bases identical to TRBD1. This CDR3 comprises 10 residues. V was clipped by 4 bases and J by 11 bases; unmatched bases: 2. Germline CDR1 and CDR2: SNHLY and FYNNEI. The DNA of the CDR3 is TGTGCCAGCAGTGGACAGGGCGAGTACGTC. Amino acid sequence: CASSGQGEYV.

The rearrangement joins TRBV11-2 to TRBJ2-7, with D tentatively TRBD2 (6 bases). The ends were cut back, 0 bases at V and 2 bases at J, with 11 bases in the middle. Germline V gene sequence: CDR1 SGHAT, CDR2 FQNNGV. There are 15 residues in the CDR3. The CDR3 sequence is CASSLELASPYEQYF. The CDR3 nucleotides are TGTGCCAGCAGCTTAGAGCTAGCGTCACCCTACGAGCAGTACTTC.

This sequence joins TRBV7-9 and TRBJ2-1; D is perhaps TRBD1 (6 bases). Germline V gene sequence: CDR1 SEHNR, CDR2 FQNEAQ (reference sequence). The germline V and J ends were trimmed by 5 bases and 2 bases, with 13 bases remaining between them. The CDR3 length is 15 residues. Here the CDR3 reads CASSLTGQPYNEQFF. The CDR3, as DNA: TGTGCCAGCAGCCTTACAGGACAGCCCTACAATGAGCAGTTCTTC.

J is TRBJ2-1 and V is TRBV11-2, with 10 bases matching TRBD2. The CDR3 has 16 residues. The trim removed 1 base at V and 7 bases at J, leaving 7 bases unmatched. The germline CDR1 and CDR2 sequences are SGHAT and FQNNGV. This CDR3 is CASSLAGTSEYNEQFF. In nucleotides, the CDR3 is TGTGCCAGCAGCTTAGCCGGGACTAGCGAGTATAATGAGCAGTTCTTC.

The chain couples TRBV4-2 to TRBJ1-1; D is unresolved. The germline CDR1 and CDR2 sequences are LGHNA and YNFKEQ. This CDR3 comprises 16 residues. The ends were cut back, 1 base at V and 4 bases at J, with 16 bases in the middle. CDR3 region: CASSQAEGPRGTEAFF. For the CDR3, the DNA is TGTGCCAGCAGCCAAGCAGAGGGCCCCCGAGGCACTGAAGCTTTCTTT.

The V and J genes are TRBV19 and TRBJ2-1; TRBD2 might be the D (6 bases). Trimming took off 5 bases at V and 1 base at J, with 15 bases between the two ends. There are 16 residues in the CDR3. CDR1 is LNHDA, CDR2 SQIVND, per germline (reference sequence). This chain's CDR3 is CASSLTRGSSYNEQFF. For the CDR3, the DNA is TGTGCCAGTAGTCTAACCCGGGGGTCTTCCTACAATGAGCAGTTCTTC.

The V and J genes are TRBV3-1 (or the pseudogene TRBV3-2) and TRBJ2-2; D is unclear. The CDR3 has 14 residues. Germline assignment: CDR1 LGHDT and CDR2 YNNKEL (reference sequence). The V and J ends lost 6 bases and 2 bases respectively, with 10 bases between them. CDR3 sequence reads: CASRSASNTGELFF. CDR3 sequence (DNA): TGTGCCAGCAGGTCTGCCAGTAACACCGGGGAGCTGTTTTTT.

The chain joins TRBV7-3 to TRBJ2-7; 7 positions agree with TRBD1. J lost 2 bases, V lost 4 bases, and 8 bases had no gene match. The CDR3 has 15 amino acids. Germline values: CDR1 SGHTA, CDR2 FQGTGA. The CDR3 DNA follows: TGTGCCAGCAGCTCAGAACAGGGGTTTACCTACGAGCAGTACGTC. This encodes CASSSEQGFTYEQYV.

This chain joins TRBV20-1 and TRBJ1-4; TRBD1 agrees at 8 bases. The CDR3 consists of 15 residues. CDR1 and CDR2 (germline): DFQATT, SNEGSKA (reference sequence). The J segment lost 8 bases and the V segment lost 3 bases, leaving 11 bases of the junction unmatched. The CDR3 sequence: CSASTVGRGLEKLFF. The DNA of the CDR3 is TGCAGTGCTAGTACCGTCGGCAGGGGGCTGGAAAAACTGTTTTTT.

The V and J genes are TRBV27 and TRBJ1-2; weak D call: TRBD1 (6 bases). CDR1 is MNHEY and CDR2 is SMNVEV in the germline V gene (reference sequence). The CDR3 spans 14 residues. V lost 5 bases to trimming and J lost 4 bases, with 14 bases between them. The chain's CDR3 is CASSRTDRTYGYTF. As DNA, the CDR3 is TGTGCCAGCAGTCGAACCGACAGGACCTATGGCTACACCTTC.

This sequence joins TRBV15 and TRBJ1-2, with 10 nucleotides matching TRBD1. V lost 2 bases and J lost 0; bases outside the gene matches: 12. The germline gives CDR1 LNHNV, CDR2 YYDKDF (reference sequence). CDR3 size: 19 residues. The CDR3 sequence: CATSRTPGDRGAPNYGYTF. CDR3 coding DNA: TGTGCCACCAGCAGAACCCCCGGGGACAGGGGTGCTCCTAACTATGGCTACACCTTC. The full variable domain, rest sourced from reference TRBV15 and TRBJ1-2, is DAMVIQNPRYQVTQFGKPVTLSCSQTLNHNVMYWYQQKSSQAPKLLFHYYDKDFNNEADTPDNFQSRRPNTSFCFLDIRSPGLGDTAMYLCATSRTPGDRGAPNYGYTFGSGTRLTVV.